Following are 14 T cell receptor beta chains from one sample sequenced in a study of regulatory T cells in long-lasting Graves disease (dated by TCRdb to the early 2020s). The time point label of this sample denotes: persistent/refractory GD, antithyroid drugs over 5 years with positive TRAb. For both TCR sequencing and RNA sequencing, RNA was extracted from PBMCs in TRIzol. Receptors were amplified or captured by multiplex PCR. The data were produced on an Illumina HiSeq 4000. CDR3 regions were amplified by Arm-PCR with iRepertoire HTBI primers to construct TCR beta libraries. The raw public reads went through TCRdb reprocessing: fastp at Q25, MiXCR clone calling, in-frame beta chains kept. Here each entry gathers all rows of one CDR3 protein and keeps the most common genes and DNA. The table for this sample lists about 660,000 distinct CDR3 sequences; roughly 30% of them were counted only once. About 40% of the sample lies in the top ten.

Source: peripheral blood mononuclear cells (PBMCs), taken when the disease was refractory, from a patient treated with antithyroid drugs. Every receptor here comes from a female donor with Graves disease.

The CDR3 sequence is CASNLAGHGNEAFF. The CDR3 coding sequence is TGTGCCAGCAACCTGGCAGGGCATGGAAACGAAGCTTTCTTT. The chain carries TRBV27 and TRBJ1-1; a weak D match, TRBD1 (5 bases). Deletions cut 7 bases from V and 8 bases from J, with 20 bases between. The CDR3 has 14 residues. Germline V gene data show CDR1 as MNHEY and CDR2 as SMNVEV (reference sequence).

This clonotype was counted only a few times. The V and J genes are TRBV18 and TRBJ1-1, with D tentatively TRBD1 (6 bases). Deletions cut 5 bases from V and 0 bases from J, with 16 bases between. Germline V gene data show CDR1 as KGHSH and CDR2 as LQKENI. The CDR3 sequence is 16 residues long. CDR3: CASSTLPGALNTEAFF. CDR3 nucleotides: TGTGCCAGCTCAACCTTACCGGGGGCCCTGAACACTGAAGCTTTCTTT.

The CDR3 bases are TGTGCCTGGAGCGCCACCGGGACAGGGGGCTACGAGCAGTACTTC. Translation gives CAWSATGTGGYEQYF. J is TRBJ2-7 and V is TRBV30, with 11 bases matching TRBD1. With V trimmed by 3 bases and J by 3 bases, 7 bases remained unmatched. Germline lookup yields CDR1 GTSNPN and CDR2 SVGIG (reference sequence). This CDR3 is built from 15 residues.

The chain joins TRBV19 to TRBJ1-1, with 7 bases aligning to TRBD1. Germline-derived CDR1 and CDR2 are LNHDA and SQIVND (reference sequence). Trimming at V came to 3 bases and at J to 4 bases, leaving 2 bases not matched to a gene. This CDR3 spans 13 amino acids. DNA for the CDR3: TGTGCCAGTAGTATCCCAGGGGGCACTGAAGCTTTCTTT. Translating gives CASSIPGGTEAFF.

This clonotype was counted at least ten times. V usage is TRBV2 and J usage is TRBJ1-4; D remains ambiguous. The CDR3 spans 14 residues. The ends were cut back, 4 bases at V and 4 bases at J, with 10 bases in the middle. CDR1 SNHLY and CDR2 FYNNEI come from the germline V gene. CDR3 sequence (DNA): TGTGCCAGCAGTGTTGGTCACCTTAATGAAAAACTGTTTTTT. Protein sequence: CASSVGHLNEKLFF.

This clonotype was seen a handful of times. As DNA, the CDR3 is TGCAGTGCTAGTTTCGGACAGGTGCAGCAGTACTTC. Translated: CSASFGQVQQYF. The rearrangement links TRBV20-1 to TRBJ2-7; the match to TRBD1 covers 7 bases. Per germline, CDR1 DFQATT and CDR2 SNEGSKA (reference sequence). Losses at the gene ends were 3 bases for V and 8 bases for J; bases not matched to a gene: 7. This CDR3 contains 12 residues.

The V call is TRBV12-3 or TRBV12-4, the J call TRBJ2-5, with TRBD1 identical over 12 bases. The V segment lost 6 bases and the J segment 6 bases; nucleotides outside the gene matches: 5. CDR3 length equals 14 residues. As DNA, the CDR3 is TGTGCCAGCAGGGGGACAGGGGGCCCGAAGACCCAGTACTTC. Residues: CASRGTGGPKTQYF.

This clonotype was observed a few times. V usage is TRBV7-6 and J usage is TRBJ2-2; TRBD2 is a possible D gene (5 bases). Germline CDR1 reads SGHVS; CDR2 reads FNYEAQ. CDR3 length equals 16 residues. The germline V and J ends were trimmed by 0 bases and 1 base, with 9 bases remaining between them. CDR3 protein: CASSLAAGMNTGELFF. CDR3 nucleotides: TGTGCCAGCAGCTTAGCTGCCGGGATGAACACCGGGGAGCTGTTTTTT. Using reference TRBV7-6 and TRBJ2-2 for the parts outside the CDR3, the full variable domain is GAGVSQSPRYKVTKRGQDVALRCDPISGHVSLYWYRQALGQGPEFLTYFNYEAQQDKSGLPNDRFSAERPEGSISTLTIQRTEQRDSAMYRCASSLAAGMNTGELFFGEGSRLTVL.

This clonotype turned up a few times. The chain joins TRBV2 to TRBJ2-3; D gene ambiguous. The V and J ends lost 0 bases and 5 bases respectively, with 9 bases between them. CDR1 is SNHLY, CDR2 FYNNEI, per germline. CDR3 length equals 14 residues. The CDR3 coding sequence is TGTGCCAGCAGTGAAGCTGGCAGAATAGATACGCAGTATTTT. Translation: CASSEAGRIDTQYF.

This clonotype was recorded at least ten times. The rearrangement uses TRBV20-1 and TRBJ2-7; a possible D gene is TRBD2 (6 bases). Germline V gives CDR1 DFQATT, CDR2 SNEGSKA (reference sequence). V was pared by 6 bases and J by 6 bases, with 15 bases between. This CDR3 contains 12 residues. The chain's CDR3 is CSAEGTAVEQYF. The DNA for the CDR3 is TGCAGTGCGGAAGGGACTGCCGTCGAGCAGTACTTC.

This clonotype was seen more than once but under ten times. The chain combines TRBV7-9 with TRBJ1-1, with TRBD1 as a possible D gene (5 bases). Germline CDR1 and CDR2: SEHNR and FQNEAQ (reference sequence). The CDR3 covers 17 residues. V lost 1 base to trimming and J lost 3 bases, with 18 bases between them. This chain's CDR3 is CASSLGAGFTLDTEAFF. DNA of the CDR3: TGTGCCAGCAGCTTAGGGGCAGGGTTTACTTTGGACACTGAAGCTTTCTTT. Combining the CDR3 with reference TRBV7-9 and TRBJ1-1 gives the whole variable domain DTGVSQNPRHKITKRGQNVTFRCDPISEHNRLYWYRQTLGQGPEFLTYFQNEAQLEKSRLLSDRFSAERPKGSFSTLEIQRTEQGDSAMYLCASSLGAGFTLDTEAFFGQGTRLTVV.

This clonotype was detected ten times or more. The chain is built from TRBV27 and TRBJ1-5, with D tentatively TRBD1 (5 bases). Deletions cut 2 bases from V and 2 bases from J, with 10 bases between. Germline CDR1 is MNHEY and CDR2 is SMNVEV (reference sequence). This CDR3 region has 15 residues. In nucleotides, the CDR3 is TGTGCCAGCAGTTTAAGCTTGGGGGGCAATCAGCCCCAGCATTTT. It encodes CASSLSLGGNQPQHF.

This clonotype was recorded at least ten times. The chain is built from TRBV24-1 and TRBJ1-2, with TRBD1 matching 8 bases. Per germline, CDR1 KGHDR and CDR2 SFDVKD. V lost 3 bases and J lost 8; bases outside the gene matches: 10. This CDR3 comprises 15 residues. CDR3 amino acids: CATSDGDRLNEGYTF. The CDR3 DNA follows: TGTGCCACCAGTGATGGGGACAGGCTAAACGAGGGCTACACCTTC.

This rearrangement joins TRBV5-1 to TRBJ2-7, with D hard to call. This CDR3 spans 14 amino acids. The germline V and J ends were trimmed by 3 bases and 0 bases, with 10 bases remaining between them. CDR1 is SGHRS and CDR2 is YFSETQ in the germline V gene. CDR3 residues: CASSSALSSYEQYF. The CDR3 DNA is TGCGCCAGCAGCTCCGCTCTCAGCTCCTACGAGCAGTACTTC.